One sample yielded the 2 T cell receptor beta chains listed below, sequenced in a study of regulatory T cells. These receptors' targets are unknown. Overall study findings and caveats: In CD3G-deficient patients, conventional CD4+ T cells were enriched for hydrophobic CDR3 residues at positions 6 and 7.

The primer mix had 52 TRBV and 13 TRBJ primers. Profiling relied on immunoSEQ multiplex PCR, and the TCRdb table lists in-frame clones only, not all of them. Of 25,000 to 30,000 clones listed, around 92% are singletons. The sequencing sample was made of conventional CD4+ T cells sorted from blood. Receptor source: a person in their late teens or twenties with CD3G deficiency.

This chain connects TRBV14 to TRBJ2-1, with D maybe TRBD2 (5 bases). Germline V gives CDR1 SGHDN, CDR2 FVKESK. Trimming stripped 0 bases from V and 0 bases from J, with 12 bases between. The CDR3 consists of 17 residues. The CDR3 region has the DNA TGTGCCAGCAGCCAAGAAACGGGGATTCACTCCTACAATGAGCAGTTCTTC. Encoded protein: CASSQETGIHSYNEQFF. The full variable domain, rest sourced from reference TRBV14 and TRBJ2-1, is EAGVTQFPSHSVIEKGQTVTLRCDPISGHDNLYWYRRVMGKEIKFLLHFVKESKQDESGMPNNRFLAERTGGTYSTLKVQPAELEDSGVYFCASSQETGIHSYNEQFFGPGTRLTVL.

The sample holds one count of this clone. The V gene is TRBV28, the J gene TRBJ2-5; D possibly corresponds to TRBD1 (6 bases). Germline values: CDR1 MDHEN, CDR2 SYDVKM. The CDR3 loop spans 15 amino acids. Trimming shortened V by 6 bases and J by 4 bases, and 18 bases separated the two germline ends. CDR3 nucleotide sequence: TGTGCCAGCAGCTCCCCTACCAGGGGCTCAGAGACCCAGTACTTC. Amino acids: CASSSPTRGSETQYF.